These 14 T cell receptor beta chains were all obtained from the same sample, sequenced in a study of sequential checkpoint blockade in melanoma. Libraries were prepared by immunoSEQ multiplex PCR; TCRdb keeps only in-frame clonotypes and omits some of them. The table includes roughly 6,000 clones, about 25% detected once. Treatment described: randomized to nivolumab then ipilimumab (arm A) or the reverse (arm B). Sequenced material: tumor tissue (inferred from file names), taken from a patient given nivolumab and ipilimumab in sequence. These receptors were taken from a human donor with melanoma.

CDR3 in amino acids: CASTDWSNEQFF. The CDR3, as DNA: TGTGCCAGTACGGACTGGTCCAATGAGCAGTTCTTC. The chain combines TRBV19 with TRBJ2-1, with a tentative D call TRBD2 (5 bases). Trimming took 7 bases from V and 6 from J, leaving 10 bases between them. CDR3 length equals 12 residues. From germline, CDR1 is LNHDA and CDR2 SQIVND (reference sequence).

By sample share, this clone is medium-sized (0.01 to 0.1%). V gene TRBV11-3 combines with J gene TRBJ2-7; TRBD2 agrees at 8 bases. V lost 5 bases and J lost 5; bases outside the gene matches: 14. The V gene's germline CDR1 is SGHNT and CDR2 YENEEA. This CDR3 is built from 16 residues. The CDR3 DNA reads TGTGCCAGCAGCCCCGGGGGGGTTACAGGGTCCCACGAGCAGTACTTC. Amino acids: CASSPGGVTGSHEQYF.

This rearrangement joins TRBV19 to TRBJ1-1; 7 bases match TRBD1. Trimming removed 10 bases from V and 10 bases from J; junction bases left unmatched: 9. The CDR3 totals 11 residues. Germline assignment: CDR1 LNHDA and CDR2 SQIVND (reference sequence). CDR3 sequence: CATRQGSRAFF. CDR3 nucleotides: TGTGCCACACGACAGGGAAGTCGAGCTTTCTTT.

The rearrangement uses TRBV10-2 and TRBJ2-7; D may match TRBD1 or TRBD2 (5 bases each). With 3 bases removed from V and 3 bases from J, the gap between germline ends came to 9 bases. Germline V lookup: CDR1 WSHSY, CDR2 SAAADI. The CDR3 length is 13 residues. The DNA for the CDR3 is TGCGCCAGCAGTGAAGGGACCCTCTACGAGCAGTACTTC. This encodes CASSEGTLYEQYF.

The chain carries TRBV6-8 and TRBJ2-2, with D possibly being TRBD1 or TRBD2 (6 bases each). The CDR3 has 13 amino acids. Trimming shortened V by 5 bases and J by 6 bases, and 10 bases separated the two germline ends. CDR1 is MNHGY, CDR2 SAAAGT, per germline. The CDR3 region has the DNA TGTGCCAGCAGTGAGGGGGGTGCCGGGGAGCTGTTTTTT. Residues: CASSEGGAGELFF.

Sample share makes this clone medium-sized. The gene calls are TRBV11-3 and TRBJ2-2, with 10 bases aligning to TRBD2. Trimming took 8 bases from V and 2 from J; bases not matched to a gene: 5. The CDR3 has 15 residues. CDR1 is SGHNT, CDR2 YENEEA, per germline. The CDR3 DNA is TGTGCCAGCGGAGCGGGGGGGTCAAACACCGGGGAGCTGTTTTTT. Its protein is CASGAGGSNTGELFF.

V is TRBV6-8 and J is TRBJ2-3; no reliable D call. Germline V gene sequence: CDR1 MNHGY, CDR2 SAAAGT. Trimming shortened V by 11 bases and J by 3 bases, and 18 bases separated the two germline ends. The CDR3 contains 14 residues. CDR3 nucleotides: TGTGCCGGGTGGAGCTCGATTATAACAGATACGCAGTATTTT. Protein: CAGWSSIITDTQYF.

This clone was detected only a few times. The CDR3 reads CASSVGTTRSQPQHF. Written as DNA, the CDR3 is TGTGCCAGCAGCGTCGGGACAACTCGGTCTCAGCCCCAGCATTTT. The chain joins TRBV11-3 to TRBJ1-5; weak D call: TRBD1 (6 bases). V was trimmed by 5 bases and J by 6 bases, leaving 17 bases between them. Germline V gene lookup returns CDR1 SGHNT and CDR2 YENEEA. The CDR3 runs to 15 residues.

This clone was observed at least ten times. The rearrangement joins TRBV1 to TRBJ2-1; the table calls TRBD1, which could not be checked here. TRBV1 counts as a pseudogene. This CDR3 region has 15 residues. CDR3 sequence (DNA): TGCGCCAGCAGCCAACCGGGACAGGGGGACAATGAGCAGTTCTTC. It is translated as CASSQPGQGDNEQFF.

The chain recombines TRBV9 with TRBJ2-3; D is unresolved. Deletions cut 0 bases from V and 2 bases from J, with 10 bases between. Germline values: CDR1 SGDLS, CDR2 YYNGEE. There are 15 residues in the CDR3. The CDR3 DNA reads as TGTGCCAGCAGCGTAGTTGCTCAGACCACAGATACGCAGTATTTT. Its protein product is CASSVVAQTTDTQYF.

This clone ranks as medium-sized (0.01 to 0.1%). The CDR3 sequence: CASSPLESPFATNEKLFF. The DNA of the CDR3 is TGTGCCAGCTCACCCCTCGAATCACCCTTTGCAACTAATGAAAAACTGTTTTTT. The chain links TRBV18 to TRBJ1-4; D remains ambiguous. CDR1 is KGHSH and CDR2 is LQKENI in the germline V gene. V was cut by 3 bases and J by 0 bases, with 17 bases left in between. The CDR3 loop spans 18 amino acids.

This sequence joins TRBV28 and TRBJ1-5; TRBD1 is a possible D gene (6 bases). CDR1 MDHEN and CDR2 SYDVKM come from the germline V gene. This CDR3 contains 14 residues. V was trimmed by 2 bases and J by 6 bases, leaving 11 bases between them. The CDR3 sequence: CASSLAGGGQPQHF. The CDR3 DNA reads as TGTGCCAGCAGTTTAGCGGGGGGCGGTCAGCCCCAGCATTTT.

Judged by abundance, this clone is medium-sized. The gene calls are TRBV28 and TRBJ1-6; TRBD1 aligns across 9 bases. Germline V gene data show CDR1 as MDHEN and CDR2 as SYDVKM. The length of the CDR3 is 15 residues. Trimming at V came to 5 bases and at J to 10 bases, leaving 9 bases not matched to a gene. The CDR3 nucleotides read TGTGCCAGCAGTCCAACGACAGGGGGAAGGTCACCCCTCCACTTT. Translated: CASSPTTGGRSPLHF.

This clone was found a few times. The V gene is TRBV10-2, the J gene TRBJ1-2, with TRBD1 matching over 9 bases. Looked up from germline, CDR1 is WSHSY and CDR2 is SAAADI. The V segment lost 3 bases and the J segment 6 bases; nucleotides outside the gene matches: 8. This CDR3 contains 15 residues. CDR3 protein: CASSELEQGANGYTF. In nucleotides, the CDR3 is TGCGCCAGCAGTGAACTGGAACAGGGGGCGAATGGCTACACCTTC.